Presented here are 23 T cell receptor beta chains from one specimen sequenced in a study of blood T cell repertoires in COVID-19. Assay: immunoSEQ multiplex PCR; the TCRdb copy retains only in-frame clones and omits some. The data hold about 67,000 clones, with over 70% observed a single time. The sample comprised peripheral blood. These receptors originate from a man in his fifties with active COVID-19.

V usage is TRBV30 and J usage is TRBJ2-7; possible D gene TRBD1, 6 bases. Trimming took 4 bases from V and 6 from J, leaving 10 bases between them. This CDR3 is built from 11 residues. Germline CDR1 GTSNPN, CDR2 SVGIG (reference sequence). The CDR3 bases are TGTGCCTGGAACAGGGAGACCGAGCAGTACTTC. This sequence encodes CAWNRETEQYF. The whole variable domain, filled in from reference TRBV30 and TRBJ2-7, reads SQTIHQWPATLVQPVGSPLSLECTVEGTSNPNLYWYRQAAGRGLQLLFYSVGIGQISSEVPQNLSASRPQDRQFILSSKKLLLSDSGFYLCAWNRETEQYFGPGTRLTVT.

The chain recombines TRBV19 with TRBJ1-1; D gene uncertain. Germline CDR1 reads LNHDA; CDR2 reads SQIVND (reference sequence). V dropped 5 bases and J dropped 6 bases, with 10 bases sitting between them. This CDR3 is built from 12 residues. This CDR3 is CASSLRGSEAFF. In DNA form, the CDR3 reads TGTGCCAGTAGTCTTCGAGGTTCTGAAGCTTTCTTT.

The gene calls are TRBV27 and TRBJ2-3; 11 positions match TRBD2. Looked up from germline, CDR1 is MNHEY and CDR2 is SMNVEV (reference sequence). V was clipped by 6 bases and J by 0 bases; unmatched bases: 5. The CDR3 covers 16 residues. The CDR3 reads CASRGLADWSTDTQYF. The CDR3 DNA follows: TGTGCCAGCAGGGGACTAGCGGATTGGAGCACAGATACGCAGTATTTT.

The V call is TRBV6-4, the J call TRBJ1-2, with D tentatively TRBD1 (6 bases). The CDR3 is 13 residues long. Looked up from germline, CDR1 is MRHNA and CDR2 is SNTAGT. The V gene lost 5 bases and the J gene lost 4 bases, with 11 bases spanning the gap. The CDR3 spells CASSHQGSYGYTF. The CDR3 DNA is TGTGCCAGCAGTCATCAGGGGTCCTATGGCTACACCTTC.

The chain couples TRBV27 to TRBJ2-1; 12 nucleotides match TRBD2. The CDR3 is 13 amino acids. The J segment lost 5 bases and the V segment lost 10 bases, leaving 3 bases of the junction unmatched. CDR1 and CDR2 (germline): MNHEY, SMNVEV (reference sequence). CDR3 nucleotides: TGTGCCATCGGACTAGCGGGAAACAATGAGCAGTTCTTC. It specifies CAIGLAGNNEQFF.

CDR3 amino acids: CASGPGQGLGEQYF. CDR3 nucleotide sequence: TGTGCCAGCGGGCCGGGACAGGGGCTGGGGGAGCAGTACTTC. The chain employs TRBV27 and TRBJ2-7, with 10 bases fitting TRBD1. CDR1 is MNHEY and CDR2 is SMNVEV in the germline V gene (reference sequence). The CDR3 is 14 residues long. V lost 8 bases, J lost 7 bases, and 11 bases stayed unmatched.

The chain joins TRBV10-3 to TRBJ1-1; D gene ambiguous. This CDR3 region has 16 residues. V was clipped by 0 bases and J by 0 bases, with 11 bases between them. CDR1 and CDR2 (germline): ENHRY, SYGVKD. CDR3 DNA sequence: TGTGCCATCAGTGAGTCGTATCACAGCCTGAACACTGAAGCTTTCTTT. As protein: CAISESYHSLNTEAFF.

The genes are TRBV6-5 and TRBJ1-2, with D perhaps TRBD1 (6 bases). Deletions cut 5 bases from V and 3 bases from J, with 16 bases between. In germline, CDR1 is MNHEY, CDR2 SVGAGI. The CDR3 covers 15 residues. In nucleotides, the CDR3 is TGTGCCAGCAGTCTAGGGGGGGGAAGAGACTATGGCTACACCTTC. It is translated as CASSLGGGRDYGYTF.

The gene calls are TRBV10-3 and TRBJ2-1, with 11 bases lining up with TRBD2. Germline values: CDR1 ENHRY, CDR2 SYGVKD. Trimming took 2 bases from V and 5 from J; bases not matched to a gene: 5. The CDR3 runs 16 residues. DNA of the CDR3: TGTGCCATCAGTGAGCCACTTAGCGGGAGGGACAATGAGCAGTTCTTC. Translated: CAISEPLSGRDNEQFF.

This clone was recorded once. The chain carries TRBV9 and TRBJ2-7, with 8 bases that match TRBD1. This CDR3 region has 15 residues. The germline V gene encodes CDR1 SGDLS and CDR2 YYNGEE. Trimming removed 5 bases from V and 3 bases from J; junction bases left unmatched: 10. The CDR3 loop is CASSAGTGLNYEQYF. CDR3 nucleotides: TGTGCCAGCAGTGCCGGGACAGGACTGAACTACGAGCAGTACTTC.

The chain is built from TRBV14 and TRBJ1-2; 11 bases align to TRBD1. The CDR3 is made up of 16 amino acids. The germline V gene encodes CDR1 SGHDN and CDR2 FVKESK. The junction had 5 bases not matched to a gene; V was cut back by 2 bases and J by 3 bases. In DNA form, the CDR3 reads TGTGCCAGCAGCCAACTTGTGGGACAGGGGGACTATGGCTACACCTTC. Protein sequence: CASSQLVGQGDYGYTF. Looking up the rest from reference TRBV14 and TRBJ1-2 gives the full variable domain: EAGVTQFPSHSVIEKGQTVTLRCDPISGHDNLYWYRRVMGKEIKFLLHFVKESKQDESGMPNNRFLAERTGGTYSTLKVQPAELEDSGVYFCASSQLVGQGDYGYTFGSGTRLTVV.

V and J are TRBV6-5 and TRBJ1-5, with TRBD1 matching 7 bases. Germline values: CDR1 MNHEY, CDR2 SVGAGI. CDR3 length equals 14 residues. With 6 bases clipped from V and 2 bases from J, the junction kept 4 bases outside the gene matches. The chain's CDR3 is CASRKTGRNQPQHF. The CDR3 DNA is TGTGCCAGCAGGAAGACAGGGCGCAATCAGCCCCAGCATTTT.

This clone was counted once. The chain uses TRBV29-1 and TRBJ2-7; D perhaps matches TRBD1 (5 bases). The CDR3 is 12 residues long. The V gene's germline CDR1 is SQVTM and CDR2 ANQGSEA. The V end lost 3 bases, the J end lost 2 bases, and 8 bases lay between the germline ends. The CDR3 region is CSVDQGTYEQYF. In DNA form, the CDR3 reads TGCAGCGTTGATCAGGGCACCTACGAGCAGTACTTC.

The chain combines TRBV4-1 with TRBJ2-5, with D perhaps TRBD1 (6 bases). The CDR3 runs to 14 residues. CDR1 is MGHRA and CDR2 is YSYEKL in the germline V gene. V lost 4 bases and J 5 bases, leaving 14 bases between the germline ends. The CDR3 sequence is CASSLGQFGETQYF. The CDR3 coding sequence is TGCGCCAGCAGCCTCGGACAGTTCGGGGAGACCCAGTACTTC.

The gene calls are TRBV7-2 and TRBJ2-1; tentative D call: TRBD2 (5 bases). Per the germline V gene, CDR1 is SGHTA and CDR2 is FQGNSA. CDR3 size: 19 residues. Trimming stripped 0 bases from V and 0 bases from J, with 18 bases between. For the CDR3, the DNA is TGTGCCAGCAGCTTAGCGGTCCTATCACCGGGAAGCTCCTACAATGAGCAGTTCTTC. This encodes CASSLAVLSPGSSYNEQFF.

CDR3 region: CASSSWLAGRSTDTQYF. DNA for the CDR3: TGTGCCAGCAGCTCTTGGCTAGCGGGAAGGAGCACAGATACGCAGTATTTT. The chain has TRBV5-4 and TRBJ2-3, with TRBD2 matching over 9 bases. CDR1 SGHNT and CDR2 YYREEE come from the germline V gene (reference sequence). The CDR3 loop spans 17 amino acids. Germline trimming cut 3 bases from V and 0 bases from J; bases unmatched to any gene: 8.

The CDR3 protein is CASSKRPPVLEGNYSNQPQHF. The CDR3, as DNA: TGTGCCAGCAGCAAACGGCCCCCCGTTTTGGAGGGGAATTATAGCAATCAGCCCCAGCATTTT. The rearrangement uses TRBV21-1 and TRBJ1-5. TRBV21-1 has pseudogene status. The CDR3 runs to 21 residues.

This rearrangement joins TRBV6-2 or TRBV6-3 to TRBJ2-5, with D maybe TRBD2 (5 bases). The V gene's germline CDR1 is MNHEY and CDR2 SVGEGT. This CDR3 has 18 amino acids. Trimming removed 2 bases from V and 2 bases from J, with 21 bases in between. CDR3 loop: CASSYPPYDGNSQETQYF. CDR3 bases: TGTGCCAGCAGTTACCCCCCCTATGACGGGAATTCACAAGAGACCCAGTACTTC.

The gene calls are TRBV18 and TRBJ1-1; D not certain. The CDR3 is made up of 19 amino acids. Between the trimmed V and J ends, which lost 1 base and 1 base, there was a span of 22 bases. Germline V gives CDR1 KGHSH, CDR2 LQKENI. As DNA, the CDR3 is TGTGCCAGCTCACCACGACCTTCCGCGGGAACGCGGGAGAACACTGAAGCTTTCTTT. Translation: CASSPRPSAGTRENTEAFF.

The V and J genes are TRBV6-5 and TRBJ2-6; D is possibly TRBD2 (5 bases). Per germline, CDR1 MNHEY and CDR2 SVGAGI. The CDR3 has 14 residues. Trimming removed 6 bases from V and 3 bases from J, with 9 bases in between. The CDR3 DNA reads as TGTGCCAGCAGGGGAGCCAGTGGGGCCAACGTCCTGACTTTC. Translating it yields CASRGASGANVLTF.

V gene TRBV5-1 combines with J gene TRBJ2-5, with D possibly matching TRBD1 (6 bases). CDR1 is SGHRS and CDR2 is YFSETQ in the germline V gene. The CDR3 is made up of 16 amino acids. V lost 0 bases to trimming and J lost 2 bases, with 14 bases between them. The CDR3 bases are TGCGCCAGCAGCTTGGGACCGGTTGACAGGCAAGAGACCCAGTACTTC. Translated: CASSLGPVDRQETQYF.

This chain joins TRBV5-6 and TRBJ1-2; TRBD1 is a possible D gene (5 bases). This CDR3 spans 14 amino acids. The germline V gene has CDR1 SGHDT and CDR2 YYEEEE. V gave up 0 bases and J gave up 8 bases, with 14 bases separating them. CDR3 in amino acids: CASSLGAGAEGYTF. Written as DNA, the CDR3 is TGTGCCAGCAGCTTGGGTGCTGGGGCGGAAGGCTACACCTTC.

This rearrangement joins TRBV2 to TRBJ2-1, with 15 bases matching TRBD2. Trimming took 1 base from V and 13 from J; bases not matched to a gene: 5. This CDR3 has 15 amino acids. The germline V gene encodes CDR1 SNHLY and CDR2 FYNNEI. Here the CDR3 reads CASSEGTSGRALQFF. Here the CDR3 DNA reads TGTGCCAGCAGTGAAGGGACTAGCGGGAGGGCGCTTCAGTTCTTC.